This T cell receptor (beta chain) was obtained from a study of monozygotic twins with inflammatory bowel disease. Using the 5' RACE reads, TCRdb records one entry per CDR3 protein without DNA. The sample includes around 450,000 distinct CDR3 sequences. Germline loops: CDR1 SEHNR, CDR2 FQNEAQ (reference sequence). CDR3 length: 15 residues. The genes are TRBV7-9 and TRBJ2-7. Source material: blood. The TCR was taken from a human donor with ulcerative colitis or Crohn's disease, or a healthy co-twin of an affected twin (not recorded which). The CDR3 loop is CASSLQPSGSYEQYF.